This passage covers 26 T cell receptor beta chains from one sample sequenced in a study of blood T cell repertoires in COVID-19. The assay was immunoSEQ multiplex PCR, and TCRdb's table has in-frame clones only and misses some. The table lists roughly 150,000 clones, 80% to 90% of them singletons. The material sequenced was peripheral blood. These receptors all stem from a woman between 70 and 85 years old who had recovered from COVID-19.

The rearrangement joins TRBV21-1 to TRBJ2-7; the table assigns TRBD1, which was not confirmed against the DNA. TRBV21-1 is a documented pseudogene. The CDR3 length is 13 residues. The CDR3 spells CAAGTVSSYEQYF. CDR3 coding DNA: TGTGCCGCTGGGACAGTTTCTTCCTACGAGCAGTACTTC.

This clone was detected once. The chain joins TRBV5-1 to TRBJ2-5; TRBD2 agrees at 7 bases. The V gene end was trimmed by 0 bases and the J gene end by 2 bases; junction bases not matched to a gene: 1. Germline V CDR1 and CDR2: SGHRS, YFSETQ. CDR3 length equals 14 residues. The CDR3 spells CASSLVGGQETQYF. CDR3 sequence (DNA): TGCGCCAGCAGCTTGGTGGGGGGGCAAGAGACCCAGTACTTC.

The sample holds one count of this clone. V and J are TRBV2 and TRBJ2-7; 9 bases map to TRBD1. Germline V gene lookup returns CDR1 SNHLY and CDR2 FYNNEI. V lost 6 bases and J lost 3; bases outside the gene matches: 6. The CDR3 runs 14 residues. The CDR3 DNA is TGTGCCAGCAGAGGGACAGGGTACATCTACGAGCAGTACTTC. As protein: CASRGTGYIYEQYF.

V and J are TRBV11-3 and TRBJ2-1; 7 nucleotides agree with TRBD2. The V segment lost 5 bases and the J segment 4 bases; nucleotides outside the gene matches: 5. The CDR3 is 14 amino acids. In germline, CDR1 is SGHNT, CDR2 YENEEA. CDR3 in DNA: TGTGCCAGCAGCCGGGGGAGGGTATACAATGAGCAGTTCTTC. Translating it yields CASSRGRVYNEQFF.

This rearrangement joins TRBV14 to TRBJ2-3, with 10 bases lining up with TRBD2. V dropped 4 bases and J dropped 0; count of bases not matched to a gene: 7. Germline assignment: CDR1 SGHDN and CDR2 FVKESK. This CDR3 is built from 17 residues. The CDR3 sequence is CASSPGLAAGSTDTQYF. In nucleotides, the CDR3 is TGTGCCAGCAGCCCCGGACTAGCGGCAGGTAGCACAGATACGCAGTATTTT.

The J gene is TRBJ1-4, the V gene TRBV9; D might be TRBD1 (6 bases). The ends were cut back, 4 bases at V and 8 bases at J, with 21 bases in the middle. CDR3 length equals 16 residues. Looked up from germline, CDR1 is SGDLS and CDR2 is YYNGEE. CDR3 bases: TGTGCCAGCAGCCGGGGGGGGGCCCCGGGTAGCGAAAAACTGTTTTTT. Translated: CASSRGGAPGSEKLFF.

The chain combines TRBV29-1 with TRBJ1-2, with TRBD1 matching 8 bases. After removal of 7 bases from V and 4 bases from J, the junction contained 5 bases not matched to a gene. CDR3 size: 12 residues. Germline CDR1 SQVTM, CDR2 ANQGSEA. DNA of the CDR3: TGCAGCGCCCGGACAGGGAGCTATGGCTACACCTTC. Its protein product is CSARTGSYGYTF.

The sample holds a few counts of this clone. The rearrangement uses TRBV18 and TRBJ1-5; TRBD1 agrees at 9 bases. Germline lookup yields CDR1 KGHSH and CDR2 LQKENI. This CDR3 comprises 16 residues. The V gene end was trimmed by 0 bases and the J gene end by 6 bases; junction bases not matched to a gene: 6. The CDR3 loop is CASSPPSGQGTQPQHF. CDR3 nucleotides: TGTGCCAGCTCACCACCCTCGGGACAGGGCACTCAGCCCCAGCATTTT. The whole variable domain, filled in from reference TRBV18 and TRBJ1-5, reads NAGVMQNPRHLVRRRGQEARLRCSPMKGHSHVYWYRQLPEEGLKFMVYLQKENIIDESGMPKERFSAEFPKEGPSILRIQQVVRGDSAAYFCASSPPSGQGTQPQHFGDGTRLSIL.

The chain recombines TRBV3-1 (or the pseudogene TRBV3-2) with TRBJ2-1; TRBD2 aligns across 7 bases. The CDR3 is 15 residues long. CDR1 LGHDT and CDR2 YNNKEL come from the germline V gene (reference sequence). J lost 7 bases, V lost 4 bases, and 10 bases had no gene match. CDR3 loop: CASSPKRGPGNEQFF. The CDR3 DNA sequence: TGTGCCAGCAGCCCAAAGCGGGGCCCCGGTAATGAGCAGTTCTTC.

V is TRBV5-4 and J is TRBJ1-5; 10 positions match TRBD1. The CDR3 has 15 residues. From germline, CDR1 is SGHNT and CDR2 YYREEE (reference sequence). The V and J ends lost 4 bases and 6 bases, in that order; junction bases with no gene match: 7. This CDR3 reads CASSVAGQGRQPQHF. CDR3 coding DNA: TGTGCCAGCAGCGTGGCGGGACAGGGGCGTCAGCCCCAGCATTTT.

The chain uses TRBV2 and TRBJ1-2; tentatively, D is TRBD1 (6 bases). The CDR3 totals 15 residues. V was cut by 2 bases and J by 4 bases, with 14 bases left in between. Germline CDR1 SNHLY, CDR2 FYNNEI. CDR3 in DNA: TGTGCCAGCAGTGAACCCACAGGGATCCCCTATGGCTACACCTTC. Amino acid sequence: CASSEPTGIPYGYTF.

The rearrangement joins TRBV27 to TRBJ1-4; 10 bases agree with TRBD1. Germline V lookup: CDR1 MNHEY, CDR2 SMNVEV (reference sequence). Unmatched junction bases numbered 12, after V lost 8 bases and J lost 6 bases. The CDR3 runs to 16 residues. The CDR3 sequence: CASASPPGTGDEKLFF. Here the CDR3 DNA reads TGTGCCAGCGCCTCGCCGCCCGGGACAGGGGATGAAAAACTGTTTTTT.

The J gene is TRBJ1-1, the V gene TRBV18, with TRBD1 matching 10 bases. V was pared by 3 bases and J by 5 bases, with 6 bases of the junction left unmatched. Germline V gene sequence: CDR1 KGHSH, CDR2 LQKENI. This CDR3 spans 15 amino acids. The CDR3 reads CASSPGTGVFTEAFF. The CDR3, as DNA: TGTGCCAGCTCACCTGGGACAGGGGTTTTTACTGAAGCTTTCTTT. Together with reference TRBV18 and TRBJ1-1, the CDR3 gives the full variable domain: NAGVMQNPRHLVRRRGQEARLRCSPMKGHSHVYWYRQLPEEGLKFMVYLQKENIIDESGMPKERFSAEFPKEGPSILRIQQVVRGDSAAYFCASSPGTGVFTEAFFGQGTRLTVV.

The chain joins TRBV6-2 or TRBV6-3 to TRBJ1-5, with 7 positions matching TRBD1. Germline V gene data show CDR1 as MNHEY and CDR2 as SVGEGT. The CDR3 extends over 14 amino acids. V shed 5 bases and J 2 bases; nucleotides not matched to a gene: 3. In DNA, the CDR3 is TGTGCCAGCAGTCGGACAGGCGGCAATCAGCCCCAGCATTTT. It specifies CASSRTGGNQPQHF.

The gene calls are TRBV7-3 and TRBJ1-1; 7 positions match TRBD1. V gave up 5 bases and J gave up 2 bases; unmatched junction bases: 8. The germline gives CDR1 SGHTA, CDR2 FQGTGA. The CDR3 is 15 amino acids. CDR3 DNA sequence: TGTGCCAGCAGCCCAGACAGGGCCGGTAACACTGAAGCTTTCTTT. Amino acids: CASSPDRAGNTEAFF. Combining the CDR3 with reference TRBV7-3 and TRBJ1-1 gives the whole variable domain GAGVSQTPSNKVTEKGKYVELRCDPISGHTALYWYRQSLGQGPEFLIYFQGTGAADDSGLPNDRFFAVRPEGSVSTLKIQRTERGDSAVYLCASSPDRAGNTEAFFGQGTRLTVV.

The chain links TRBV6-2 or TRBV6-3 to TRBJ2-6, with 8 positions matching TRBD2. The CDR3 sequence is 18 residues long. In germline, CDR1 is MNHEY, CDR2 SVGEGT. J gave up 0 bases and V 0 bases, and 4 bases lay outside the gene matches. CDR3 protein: CASSYSLAGNSGANVLTF. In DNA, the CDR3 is TGTGCCAGCAGTTACTCTCTAGCGGGTAACTCTGGGGCCAACGTCCTGACTTTC.

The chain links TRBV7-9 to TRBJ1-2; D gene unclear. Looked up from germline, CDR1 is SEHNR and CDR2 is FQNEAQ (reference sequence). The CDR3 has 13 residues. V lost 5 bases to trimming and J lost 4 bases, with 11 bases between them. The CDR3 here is CASSPSGGYGYTF. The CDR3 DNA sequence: TGTGCCAGCAGCCCCTCCGGTGGCTATGGCTACACCTTC.

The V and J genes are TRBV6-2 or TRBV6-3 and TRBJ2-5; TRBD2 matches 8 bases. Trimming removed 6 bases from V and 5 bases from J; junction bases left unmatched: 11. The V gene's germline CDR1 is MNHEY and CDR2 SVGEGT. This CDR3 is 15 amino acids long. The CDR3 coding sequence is TGTGCCAGCAGCCCCCCCCCGGGGGGGCGGGAGACCCAGTACTTC. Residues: CASSPPPGGRETQYF.

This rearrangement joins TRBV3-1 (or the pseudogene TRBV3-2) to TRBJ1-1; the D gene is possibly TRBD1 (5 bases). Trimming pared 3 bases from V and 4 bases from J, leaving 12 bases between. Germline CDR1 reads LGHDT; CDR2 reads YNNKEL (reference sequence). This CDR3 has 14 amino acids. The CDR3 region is CASSHVGQVTEAFF. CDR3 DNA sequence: TGTGCCAGCAGCCATGTGGGGCAGGTCACTGAAGCTTTCTTT.

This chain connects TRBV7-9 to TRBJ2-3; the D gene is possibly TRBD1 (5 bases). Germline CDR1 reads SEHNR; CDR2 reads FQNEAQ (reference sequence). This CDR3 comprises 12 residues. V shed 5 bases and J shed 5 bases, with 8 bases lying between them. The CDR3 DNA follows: TGTGCCAGCAGCCCCCAGGGAGATACGCAGTATTTT. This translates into CASSPQGDTQYF.

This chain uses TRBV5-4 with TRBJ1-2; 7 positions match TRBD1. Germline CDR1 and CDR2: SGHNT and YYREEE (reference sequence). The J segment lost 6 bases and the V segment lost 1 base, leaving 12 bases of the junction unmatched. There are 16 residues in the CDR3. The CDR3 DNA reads TGTGCCAGCAGCTTGCCCCGGACAGGCCGTGGAGATGGCTACACCTTC. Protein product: CASSLPRTGRGDGYTF.

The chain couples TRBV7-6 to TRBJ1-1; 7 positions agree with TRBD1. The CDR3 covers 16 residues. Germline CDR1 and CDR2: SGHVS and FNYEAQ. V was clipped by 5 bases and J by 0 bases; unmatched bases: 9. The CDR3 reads CASSPTGTAMNTEAFF. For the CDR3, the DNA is TGTGCCAGCAGCCCTACCGGGACAGCAATGAACACTGAAGCTTTCTTT.

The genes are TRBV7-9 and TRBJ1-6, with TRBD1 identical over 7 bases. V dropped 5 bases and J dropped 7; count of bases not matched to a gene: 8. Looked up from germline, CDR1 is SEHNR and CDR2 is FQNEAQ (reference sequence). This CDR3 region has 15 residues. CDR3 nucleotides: TGTGCCAGCAGCCCCGGACAGGTGATCAATTCACCCCTCCACTTT. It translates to CASSPGQVINSPLHF.

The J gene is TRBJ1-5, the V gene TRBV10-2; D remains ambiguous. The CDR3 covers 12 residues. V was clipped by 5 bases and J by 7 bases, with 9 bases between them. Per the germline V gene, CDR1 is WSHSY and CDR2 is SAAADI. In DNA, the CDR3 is TGCGCCAGCAGTCCCTGGAGGCAGCCCCAGCATTTT. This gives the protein CASSPWRQPQHF.

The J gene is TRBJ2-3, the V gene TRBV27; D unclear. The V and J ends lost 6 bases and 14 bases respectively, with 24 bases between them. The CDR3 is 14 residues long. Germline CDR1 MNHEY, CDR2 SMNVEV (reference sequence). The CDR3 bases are TGTGCCAGCAGCCCGACGTGGAGCGCCCCTTGGAGGTATTTT. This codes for CASSPTWSAPWRYF.

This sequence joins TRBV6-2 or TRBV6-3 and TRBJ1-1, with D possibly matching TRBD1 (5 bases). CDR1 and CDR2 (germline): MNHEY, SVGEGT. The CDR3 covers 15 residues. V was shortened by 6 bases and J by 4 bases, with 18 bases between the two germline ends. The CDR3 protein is CASSPIDSWGTEAFF. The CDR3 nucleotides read TGTGCCAGCAGCCCCATAGACAGTTGGGGCACTGAAGCTTTCTTT.